The T cell receptor beta chain described here comes from a study of beta chain features in type 1 diabetes. Investigators reverse transcribed all isolated RNA, so they sequenced expressed TCRB transcripts. The assay was immunoSEQ multiplex PCR, and TCRdb's table has in-frame clones only and misses some. The sample carries about 230,000 clones, around 16% recorded once. This clone was detected only a few times. Its antigen is as yet unknown. Study observations and caveats: Shorter TCRB CDR3s, moderately but significantly so, marked every one of the four CD4+ subsets in Type 1 diabetes patients.

This CDR3 is 16 amino acids long. CDR1 and CDR2 from the germline V gene are SEHNR and FQNEAQ (reference sequence). With V trimmed by 5 bases and J by 8 bases, 8 bases remained unmatched. The TCR sequence derives from a man aged 30 to 45 with type 1 diabetes. V and J are TRBV7-9 and TRBJ2-1, with TRBD2 matching over 14 bases. Input material: naive CD4+ T cells from blood. In DNA, the CDR3 is TGTGCCAGCAGCCGCGGGACTAGCGGGAGAATCGATGAGCAGTTCTTC. Protein sequence: CASSRGTSGRIDEQFF. Full variable domain (remainder filled in from reference TRBV7-9 and TRBJ2-1): DTGVSQNPRHKITKRGQNVTFRCDPISEHNRLYWYRQTLGQGPEFLTYFQNEAQLEKSRLLSDRFSAERPKGSFSTLEIQRTEQGDSAMYLCASSRGTSGRIDEQFFGPGTRLTVL.